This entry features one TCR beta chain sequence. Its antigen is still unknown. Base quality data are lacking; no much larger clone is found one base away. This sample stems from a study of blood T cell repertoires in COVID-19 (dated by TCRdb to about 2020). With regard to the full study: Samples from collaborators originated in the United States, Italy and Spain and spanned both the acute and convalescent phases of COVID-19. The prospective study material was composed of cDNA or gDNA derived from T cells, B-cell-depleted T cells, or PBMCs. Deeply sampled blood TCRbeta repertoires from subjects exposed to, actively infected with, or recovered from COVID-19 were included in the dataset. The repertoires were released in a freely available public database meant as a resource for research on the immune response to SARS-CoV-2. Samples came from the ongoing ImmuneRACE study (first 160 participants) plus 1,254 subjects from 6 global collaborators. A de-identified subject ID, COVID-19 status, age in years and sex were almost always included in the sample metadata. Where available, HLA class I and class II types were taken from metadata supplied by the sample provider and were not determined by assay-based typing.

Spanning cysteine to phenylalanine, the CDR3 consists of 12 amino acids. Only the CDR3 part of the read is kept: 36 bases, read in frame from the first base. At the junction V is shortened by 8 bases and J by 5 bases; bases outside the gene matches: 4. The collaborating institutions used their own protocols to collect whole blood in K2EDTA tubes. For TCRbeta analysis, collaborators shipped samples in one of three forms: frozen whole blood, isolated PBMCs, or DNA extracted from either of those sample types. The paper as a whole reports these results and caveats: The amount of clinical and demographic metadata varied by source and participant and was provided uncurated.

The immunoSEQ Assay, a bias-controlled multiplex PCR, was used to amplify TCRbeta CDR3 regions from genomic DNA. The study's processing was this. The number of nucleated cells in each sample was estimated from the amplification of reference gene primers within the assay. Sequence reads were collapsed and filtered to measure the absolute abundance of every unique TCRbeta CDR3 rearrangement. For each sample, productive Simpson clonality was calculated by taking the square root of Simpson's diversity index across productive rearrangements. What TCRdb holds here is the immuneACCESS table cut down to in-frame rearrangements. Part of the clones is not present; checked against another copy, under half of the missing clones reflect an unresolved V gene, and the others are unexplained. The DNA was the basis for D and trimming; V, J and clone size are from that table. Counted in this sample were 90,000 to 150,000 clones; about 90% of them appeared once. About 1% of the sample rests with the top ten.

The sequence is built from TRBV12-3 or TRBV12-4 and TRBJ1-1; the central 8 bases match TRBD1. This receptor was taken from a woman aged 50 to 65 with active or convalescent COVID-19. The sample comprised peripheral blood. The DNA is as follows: TGTGCCAGCGGGCGACAGGGGACTGAAGCTTTCTTT. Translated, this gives CASGRQGTEAFF.